This TCR beta chain was obtained from a study of pediatric ulcerative colitis. Study-level background: Disease was pancolitis in over five and left-sided in two, histology-confirmed.

Measured with immunoSEQ multiplex PCR; TCRdb has only the in-frame clones, and not every one. The sample holds about 36,000 clones; 55% to 85% are singletons and the top ten take 0.65% to 0.75%. Study conclusions and caveats: In rectum, acute severe colitis had expanded clones and less diversity. Blood-rectal clonal overlap within each person was significantly higher in ulcerative colitis patients than controls.

From germline, CDR1 is SGHRS and CDR2 YFSETQ. The CDR3 loop spans 14 amino acids. The V end was cut by 1 base, the J end by 1 base, with 7 bases between. Regarding this clone: The target antigen is unknown.

The rectum was sampled with one to two pinch biopsies at colonoscopy. Sequenced: gut tissue. V and J are TRBV5-1 and TRBJ2-3; D ambiguous. The receptor's source is a boy aged 5-17 years with moderate ulcerative colitis. The CDR3 protein is CASSLNKGTDTQYF. DNA of the CDR3: TGCGCCAGCAGCTTGAATAAGGGCACAGATACGCAGTATTTT.